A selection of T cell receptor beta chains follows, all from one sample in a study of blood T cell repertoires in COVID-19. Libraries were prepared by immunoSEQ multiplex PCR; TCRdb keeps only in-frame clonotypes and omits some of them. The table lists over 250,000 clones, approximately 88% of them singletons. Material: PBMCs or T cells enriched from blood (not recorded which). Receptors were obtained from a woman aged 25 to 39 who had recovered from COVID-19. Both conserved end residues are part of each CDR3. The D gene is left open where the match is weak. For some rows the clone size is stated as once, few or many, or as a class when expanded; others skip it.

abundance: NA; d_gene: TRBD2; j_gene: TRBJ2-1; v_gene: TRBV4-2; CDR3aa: CASSQDPMLRGSPSYNEQFF; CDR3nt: TGTGCCAGCAGCCAAGACCCCATGCTGCGCGGGAGCCCTTCCTACAATGAGCAGTTCTTC
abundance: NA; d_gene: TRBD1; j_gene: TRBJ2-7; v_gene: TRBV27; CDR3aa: CASSWGQLYEQYF; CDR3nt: TGTGCCAGCAGTTGGGGACAGCTCTACGAGCAGTACTTC
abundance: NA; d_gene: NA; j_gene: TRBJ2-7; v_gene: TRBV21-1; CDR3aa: CASSKKSPPEQYF; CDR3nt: TGTGCCAGCAGCAAAAAGAGTCCACCGGAGCAGTACTTC
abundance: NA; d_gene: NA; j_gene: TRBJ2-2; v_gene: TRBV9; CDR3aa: CASSEPLNSNTGELFF; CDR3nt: TGTGCCAGCAGCGAACCGTTAAACTCGAACACCGGGGAGCTGTTTTTT
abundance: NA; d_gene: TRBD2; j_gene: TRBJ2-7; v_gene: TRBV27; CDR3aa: CASSYKAGGPLFEQYF; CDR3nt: TGTGCCAGCAGCTACAAAGCGGGAGGGCCCCTCTTCGAGCAGTACTTC
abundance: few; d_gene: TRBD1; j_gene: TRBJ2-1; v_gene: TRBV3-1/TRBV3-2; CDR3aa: CASSLRTGGDEQFF; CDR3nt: TGTGCCAGCAGCTTAAGGACAGGGGGAGATGAGCAGTTCTTC
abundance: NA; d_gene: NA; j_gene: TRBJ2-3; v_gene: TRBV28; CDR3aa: CASSLSGDTQYF; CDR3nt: TGTGCCAGCAGTTTAAGCGGGGATACGCAGTATTTT
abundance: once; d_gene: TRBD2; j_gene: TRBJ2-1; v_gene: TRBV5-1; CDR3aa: CASSTWTSGNNNEQFF; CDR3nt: TGCGCCAGCAGCACGTGGACTAGCGGTAATAACAATGAGCAGTTCTTC
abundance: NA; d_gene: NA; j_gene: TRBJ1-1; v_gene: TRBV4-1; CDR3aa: CASSQDHYTEAFF; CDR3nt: TGCGCCAGCAGCCAAGATCATTACACTGAAGCTTTCTTT
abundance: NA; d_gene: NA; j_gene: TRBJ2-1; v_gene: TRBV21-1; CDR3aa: CASSSRLARYEQFF; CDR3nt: TGTGCCAGCAGCTCCCGACTAGCGAGATATGAGCAGTTCTTC
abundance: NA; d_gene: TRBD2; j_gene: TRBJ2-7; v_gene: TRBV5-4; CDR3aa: CASSSRREGEQYF; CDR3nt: TGTGCCAGCAGCTCGCGTCGGGAGGGCGAGCAGTACTTC
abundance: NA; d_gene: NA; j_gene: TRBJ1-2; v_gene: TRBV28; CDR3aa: CASLGQYHYGYTF; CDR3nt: TGTGCCAGCCTTGGGCAGTACCACTATGGCTACACCTTC
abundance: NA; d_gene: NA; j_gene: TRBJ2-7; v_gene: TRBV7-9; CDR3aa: CASSLLGAYEQYF; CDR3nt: TGTGCCAGCAGCTTACTAGGGGCCTACGAGCAGTACTTC
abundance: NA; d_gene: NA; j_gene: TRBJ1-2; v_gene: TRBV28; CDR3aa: CASHGTRGGGYTF; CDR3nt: TGTGCCAGCCACGGGACCCGGGGAGGTGGCTACACCTTC
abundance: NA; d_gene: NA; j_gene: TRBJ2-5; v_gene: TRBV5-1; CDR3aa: CASSLGDILVLETQYF; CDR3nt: TGCGCCAGCAGCTTGGGGGATATACTAGTTTTGGAGACCCAGTACTTC
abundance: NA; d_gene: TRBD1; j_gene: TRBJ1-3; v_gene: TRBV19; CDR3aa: CASSLIAHRGISGNTIYF; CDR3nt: TGTGCCAGTAGTCTCATCGCACACAGGGGGATCTCTGGAAACACCATATATTTT
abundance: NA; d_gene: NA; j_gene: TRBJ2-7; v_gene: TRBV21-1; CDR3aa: CASSKLWGTGAFESSYEQYF; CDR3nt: NA
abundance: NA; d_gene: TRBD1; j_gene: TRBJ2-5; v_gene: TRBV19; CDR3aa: CATRDRGRGPRETQYF; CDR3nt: TGTGCCACCCGGGACAGGGGGCGTGGGCCACGAGAGACCCAGTACTTC
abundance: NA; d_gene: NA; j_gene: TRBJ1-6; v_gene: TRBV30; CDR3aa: CAWSGPQGSYNSPLHF; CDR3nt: TGTGCCTGGAGTGGCCCGCAGGGTTCCTATAATTCACCCCTCCACTTT
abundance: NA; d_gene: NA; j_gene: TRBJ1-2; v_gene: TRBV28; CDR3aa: CASSLKLGGYTF; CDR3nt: TGTGCCAGCAGTTTAAAGCTAGGAGGCTACACCTTC
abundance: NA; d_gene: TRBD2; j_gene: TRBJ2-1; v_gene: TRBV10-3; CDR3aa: CAIRPGLASYNEQFF; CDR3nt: TGTGCCATCAGGCCGGGACTAGCGAGTTACAATGAGCAGTTCTTC
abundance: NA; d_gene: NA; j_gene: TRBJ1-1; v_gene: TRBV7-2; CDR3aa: CASSSSRVVTEAFF; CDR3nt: TGTGCCAGCAGCAGTAGCAGGGTGGTCACTGAAGCTTTCTTT
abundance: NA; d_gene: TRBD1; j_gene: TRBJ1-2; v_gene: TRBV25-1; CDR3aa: CAPGTGVGGYTF; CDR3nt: TGTGCCCCCGGGACAGGGGTCGGGGGCTACACCTTC
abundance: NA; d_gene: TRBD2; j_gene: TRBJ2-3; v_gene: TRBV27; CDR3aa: CASSLLAGVPDTQYF; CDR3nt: TGTGCCAGCAGTTTATTAGCGGGGGTGCCAGATACGCAGTATTTT
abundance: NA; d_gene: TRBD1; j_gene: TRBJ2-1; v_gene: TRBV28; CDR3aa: CASSLSLGQGWGTTYNEQFF; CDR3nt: TGTGCCAGCAGTTTATCCCTGGGACAGGGATGGGGGACTACCTACAATGAGCAGTTCTTC
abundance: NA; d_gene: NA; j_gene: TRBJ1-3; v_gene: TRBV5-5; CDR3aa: CASSFYGGRSSGNTIYF; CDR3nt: TGTGCCAGCAGCTTTTACGGGGGAAGGTCCTCTGGAAACACCATATATTTT
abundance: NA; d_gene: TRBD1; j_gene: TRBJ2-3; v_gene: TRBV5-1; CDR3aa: CASSLGPQGANGMDTQYF; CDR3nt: TGCGCCAGCAGCTTGGGTCCGCAGGGGGCGAATGGGATGGATACGCAGTATTTT
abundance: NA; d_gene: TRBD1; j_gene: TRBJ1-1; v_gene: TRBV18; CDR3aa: CASSPRDRVRATEAFF; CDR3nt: TGTGCCAGCTCACCCAGGGACAGGGTAAGGGCCACTGAAGCTTTCTTT
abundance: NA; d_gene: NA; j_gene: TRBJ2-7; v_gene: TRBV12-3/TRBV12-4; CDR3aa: CASSFTWTAGQYF; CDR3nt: TGTGCCAGCAGTTTTACCTGGACTGCGGGGCAGTACTTC
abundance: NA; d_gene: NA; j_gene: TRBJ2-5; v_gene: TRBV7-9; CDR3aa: CASSKSLGETQYF; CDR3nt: TGTGCCAGCAGCAAGTCCCTGGGCGAGACCCAGTACTTC
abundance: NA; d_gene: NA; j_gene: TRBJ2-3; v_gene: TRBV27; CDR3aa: CASSLSGARYRARDTQYF; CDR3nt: TGTGCCAGCAGTTTATCGGGGGCTAGGTATAGAGCTAGGGATACGCAGTATTTT
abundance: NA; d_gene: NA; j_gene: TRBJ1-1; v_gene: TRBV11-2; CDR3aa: CASTTGPAFIEAFF; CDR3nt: TGTGCCAGTACCACAGGGCCTGCCTTTATTGAAGCTTTCTTT
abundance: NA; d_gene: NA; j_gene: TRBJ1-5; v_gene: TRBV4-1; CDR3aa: CASAPVGAGGNQPQHF; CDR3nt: TGCGCCAGCGCCCCCGTGGGGGCCGGGGGCAATCAGCCCCAGCATTTT
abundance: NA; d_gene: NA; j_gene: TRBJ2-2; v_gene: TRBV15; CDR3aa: CATSHGSNTGELFF; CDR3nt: TGTGCCACCAGCCACGGGAGTAACACCGGGGAGCTGTTTTTT
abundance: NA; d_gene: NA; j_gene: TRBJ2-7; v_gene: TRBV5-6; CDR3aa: CASSPSGASYEQYF; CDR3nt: TGTGCCAGCAGCCCTAGTGGGGCCTCCTACGAGCAGTACTTC
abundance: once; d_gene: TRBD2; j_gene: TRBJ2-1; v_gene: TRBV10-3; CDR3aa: CAIRVSGRSNEQFF; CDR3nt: TGTGCCATCCGTGTAAGCGGGAGATCCAATGAGCAGTTCTTC
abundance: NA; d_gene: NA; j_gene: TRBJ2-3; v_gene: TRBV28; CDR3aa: CASRLGGQDTQYF; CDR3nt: TGTGCCAGTCGACTGGGGGGGCAAGATACGCAGTATTTT
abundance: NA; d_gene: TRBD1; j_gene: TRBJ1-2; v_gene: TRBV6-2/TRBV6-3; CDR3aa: CASSQGALVYGYTF; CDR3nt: TGTGCCAGCAGTCAGGGGGCCCTCGTTTATGGCTACACCTTC
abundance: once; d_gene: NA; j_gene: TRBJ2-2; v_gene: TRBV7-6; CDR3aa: CASSLPPRGNSLNWGDTGELFF; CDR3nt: TGTGCCAGCAGCCTGCCCCCCCGGGGAAATTCTCTCAATTGGGGAGACACCGGGGAGCTGTTTTTT
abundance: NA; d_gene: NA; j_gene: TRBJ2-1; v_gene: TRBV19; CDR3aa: CASSTDREGEQFF; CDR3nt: TGTGCCAGTAGTACGGACAGGGAGGGTGAGCAGTTCTTC
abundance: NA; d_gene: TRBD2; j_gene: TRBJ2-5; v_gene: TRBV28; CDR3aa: CASSFGLAGGQETQYF; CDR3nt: TGTGCCAGCAGTTTCGGACTAGCGGGGGGTCAAGAGACCCAGTACTTC
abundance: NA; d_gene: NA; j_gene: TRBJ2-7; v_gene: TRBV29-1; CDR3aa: CSVLVLGVGYEQYF; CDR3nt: TGCAGCGTTCTCGTACTGGGCGTTGGCTACGAGCAGTACTTC
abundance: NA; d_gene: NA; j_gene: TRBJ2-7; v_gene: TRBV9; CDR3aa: CASSVASSYEQYF; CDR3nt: TGTGCCAGCAGCGTAGCCTCCTCCTACGAGCAGTACTTC
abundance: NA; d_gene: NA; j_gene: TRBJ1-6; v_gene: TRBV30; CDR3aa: CAWSGTNNSPLHF; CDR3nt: TGTGCCTGGAGTGGGACAAATAATTCACCCCTCCACTTT
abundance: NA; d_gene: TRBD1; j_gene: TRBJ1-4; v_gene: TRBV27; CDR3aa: CASRRTGVGGSTTNEKLFF; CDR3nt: TGTGCCAGCAGAAGGACAGGGGTTGGCGGGTCAACAACTAATGAAAAACTGTTTTTT
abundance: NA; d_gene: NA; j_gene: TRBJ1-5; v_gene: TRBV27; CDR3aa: CASSLGSGRNQPQHF; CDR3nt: TGTGCCAGCAGTTTAGGGTCAGGGAGGAATCAGCCCCAGCATTTT
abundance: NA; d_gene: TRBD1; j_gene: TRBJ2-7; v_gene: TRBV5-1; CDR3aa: CASSLATGGLYEQYF; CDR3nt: TGCGCCAGCAGCCTGGCGACAGGGGGCCTCTACGAGCAGTACTTC
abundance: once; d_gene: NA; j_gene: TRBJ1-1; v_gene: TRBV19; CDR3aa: CASSTRGVPEAFF; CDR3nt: TGTGCCAGTAGTACCCGTGGAGTCCCCGAAGCTTTCTTT
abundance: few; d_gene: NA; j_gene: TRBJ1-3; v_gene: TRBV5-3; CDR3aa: CADGPIGSGNTIYF; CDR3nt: TGTGCCGATGGGCCAATAGGAAGTGGAAACACCATATATTTT
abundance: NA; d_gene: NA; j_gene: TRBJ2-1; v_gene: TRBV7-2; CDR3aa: CASSSGLAGLYNEQFF; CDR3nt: TGTGCCAGCAGCTCCGGGCTTGCGGGCCTATACAATGAGCAGTTCTTC
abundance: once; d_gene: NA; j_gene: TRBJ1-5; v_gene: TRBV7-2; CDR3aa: CASSLGQGRDNQPQHF; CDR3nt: TGTGCCAGCAGCTTAGGTCAGGGAAGGGACAATCAGCCCCAGCATTTT
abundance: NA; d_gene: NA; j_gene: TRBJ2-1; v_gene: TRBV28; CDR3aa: CASSLLYNEQFF; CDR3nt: TGTGCCAGCAGTTTACTATACAATGAGCAGTTCTTC
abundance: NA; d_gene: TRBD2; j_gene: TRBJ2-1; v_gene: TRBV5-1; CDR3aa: CASSAASGTNEQFF; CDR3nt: TGCGCCAGCAGCGCGGCTAGCGGAACTAATGAGCAGTTCTTC
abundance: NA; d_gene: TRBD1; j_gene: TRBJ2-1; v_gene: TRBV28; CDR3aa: CASSKSMGDRFNEQFF; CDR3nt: TGTGCCAGCAGCAAGTCGATGGGGGACAGATTCAATGAGCAGTTCTTC
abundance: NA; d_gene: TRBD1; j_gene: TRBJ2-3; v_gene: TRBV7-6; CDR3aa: CASSLPLPGGTTDTQYF; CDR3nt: TGTGCCAGCAGCTTACCCCTCCCAGGGGGCACCACAGATACGCAGTATTTT